These T cell receptor beta chains were read from a single sample in a study of T cell changes during pregnancy in multiple sclerosis. Clones were sequenced by immunoSEQ multiplex PCR, and TCRdb holds only the in-frame ones, with some missing. The sample carries about 55,000 clones, approximately 90% recorded once. Sequenced here: CD4+ T cells from peripheral blood mononuclear cells, sampled in the first trimester of pregnancy. The receptors were gathered from a female donor with multiple sclerosis, enrolled in a pregnancy study. The CDR3 runs from the conserved cysteine through the conserved F or W. The order of the fields is clone size, V gene, D gene, J gene, CDR3 protein, CDR3 DNA. The D gene is left open where the match is weak. Where a row states a size, it is once, few, many or the class of an expanded clone; other rows omit it.

NA	TRBV28	NA	TRBJ1-5	CASSKGGGNQPQHF	TGTGCCAGCAGCAAAGGGGGTGGCAATCAGCCCCAGCATTTT
NA	TRBV18	NA	TRBJ2-7	CASSPASDSEQYF	TGTGCCAGCTCACCCGCTAGCGATTCCGAGCAGTACTTT
NA	TRBV19	TRBD2	TRBJ2-5	CASSIRLAETQYF	TGTGCCAGTAGCATTCGACTAGCGGAGACCCAGTACTTC
few	TRBV6-5	TRBD1	TRBJ1-2	CASSLQGAGGYTF	TGTGCCAGCAGCCTACAGGGGGCTGGAGGCTACACCTTC
NA	TRBV2	NA	TRBJ2-7	CASVSGSTYYEQYF	TGTGCCAGCGTTTCTGGGAGCACTTACTACGAGCAGTACTTC
NA	TRBV9	TRBD2	TRBJ2-1	CASSVVGTSGMSSYNEQFF	TGTGCCAGCAGCGTAGTGGGGACTAGCGGGATGAGCTCCTACAATGAGCAGTTCTTC
NA	TRBV10-2	TRBD2	TRBJ2-7	CASGPIAGAYEQYF	TGCGCCAGCGGACCAATAGCGGGAGCCTACGAGCAGTACTTC
NA	TRBV10-1	TRBD1	TRBJ1-2	CASSVLDRVLNGYTF	TGCGCCAGCAGTGTTCTGGACAGGGTACTAAATGGCTACACCTTC
NA	TRBV29-1	NA	TRBJ2-5	CSASIQETQYF	TGCAGCGCGAGTATCCAAGAGACCCAGTACTTC
NA	TRBV28	NA	TRBJ2-2	CASSTGVGELFF	TGTGCCAGCAGTACGGGAGTCGGGGAGCTGTTTTTT